These 10 T cell receptor beta chains were all obtained from the same sample, sequenced in a study of cytomegalovirus exposure and HLA in healthy donors. The primer mix had 60 Vbeta and 13 Jbeta primers. Libraries were prepared by immunoSEQ multiplex PCR; TCRdb keeps only in-frame clonotypes and omits some of them. The sample lists approximately 130,000 clones, 72% occurring once. Material for sequencing was PBMCs. Receptor source: a man over 45 in good health and CMV-seropositive.

The rearrangement joins TRBV11-2 to TRBJ2-2; perhaps TRBD1 as D (6 bases). The CDR3 loop spans 15 amino acids. Trimming took off 6 bases at V and 0 bases at J, with 11 bases between the two ends. Germline CDR1 SGHAT, CDR2 FQNNGV. DNA for the CDR3: TGTGCCAGCAGAATAGGGACAACGAACACCGGGGAGCTGTTTTTT. Amino acids: CASRIGTTNTGELFF.

The chain recombines TRBV6-1 with TRBJ1-1; 9 bases fit TRBD1. CDR1 and CDR2 (germline): MNHNS, SASEGT. Losses at the gene ends were 5 bases for V and 7 bases for J; bases not matched to a gene: 5. CDR3 length equals 13 residues. Here the CDR3 DNA reads TGTGCCAGCAGTTGGGGACAGGGAGGTGAAGCTTTCTTT. Translating gives CASSWGQGGEAFF.

This chain links TRBV14 with TRBJ2-1; 7 bases are a match to TRBD2. Germline values: CDR1 SGHDN, CDR2 FVKESK. There are 15 residues in the CDR3. V dropped 6 bases and J dropped 8; count of bases not matched to a gene: 13. CDR3 region: CASSPGLGPYYEQFF. Here the CDR3 DNA reads TGTGCCAGCAGTCCTGGACTAGGACCTTATTATGAGCAGTTCTTC.

This chain links TRBV5-1 with TRBJ1-6; D not certain. V gave up 1 base and J gave up 7 bases, with 15 bases separating them. CDR3 length: 16 residues. Germline V lookup: CDR1 SGHRS, CDR2 YFSETQ. CDR3 bases: TGCGCCAGCAGCTTGATGGCAGTGAAACCCAATTCACCCCTCCACTTT. Encoded protein: CASSLMAVKPNSPLHF.

The rearrangement joins TRBV6-5 to TRBJ1-5; no definite D call. The CDR3 is 12 residues long. Trimming left V 2 bases short and J 6 bases short, with 5 bases between. Germline-derived CDR1 and CDR2 are MNHEY and SVGAGI. The CDR3 nucleotides are TGTGCCAGCAGTTACCTGTTTCAGCCCCAGCATTTT. Translated, it gives CASSYLFQPQHF.

V usage is TRBV2 and J usage is TRBJ2-1; a possible D gene is TRBD1 (6 bases). The CDR3 is 12 amino acids. V was shortened by 9 bases and J by 6 bases, with 12 bases between the two germline ends. Germline CDR1 is SNHLY and CDR2 is FYNNEI. The CDR3 nucleotides are TGTGCCAGTTCCGTAGGGGGCAATGAGCAGTTCTTC. Translation gives CASSVGGNEQFF.

The CDR3 nucleotides read TGTGCCAGCAGCTTAGATCGGAACACCGGGGAGCTGTTTTTT. Protein sequence: CASSLDRNTGELFF. The chain employs TRBV11-3 and TRBJ2-2; D is undetermined. The CDR3 is 14 residues long. The germline CDR1 and CDR2 sequences are SGHNT and YENEEA. V was trimmed by 0 bases and J by 1 base, leaving 3 bases between them.

J is TRBJ2-7 and V is TRBV12-5; 7 bases map to TRBD1. Trimming removed 0 bases from V and 2 bases from J; junction bases left unmatched: 13. CDR1 is LGHNT and CDR2 is FRNRAP in the germline V gene. This CDR3 has 18 residues. The CDR3 protein is CASGLVLKFWDSAYEQYF. In DNA form, the CDR3 reads TGTGCTAGTGGTTTGGTACTAAAGTTCTGGGACAGCGCCTACGAGCAGTACTTC. Complete variable domain (other parts from reference TRBV12-5 and TRBJ2-7): DARVTQTPRHKVTEMGQEVTMRCQPILGHNTVFWYRQTMMQGLELLAYFRNRAPLDDSGMPKDRFSAEMPDATLATLKIQPSEPRDSAVYFCASGLVLKFWDSAYEQYFGPGTRLTVT.

Concerning this clone itself: Different DNA sequences within this sample yield the same CDR3. V gene TRBV5-1 combines with J gene TRBJ2-3; TRBD2 might be the D (7 bases). Trimming cost V 2 bases and J 2 bases, with 9 bases left between them. The germline V gene encodes CDR1 SGHRS and CDR2 YFSETQ. CDR3 length: 14 amino acids. CDR3 amino acids: CASSLGGDTDTQYF. The CDR3 DNA follows: TGCGCCAGCAGCTTAGGGGGGGACACAGATACGCAGTATTTT. Supplemented by reference TRBV5-1 and TRBJ2-3, the full variable domain reads KAGVTQTPRYLIKTRGQQVTLSCSPISGHRSVSWYQQTPGQGLQFLFEYFSETQRNKGNFPGRFSGRQFSNSRSEMNVSTLELGDSALYLCASSLGGDTDTQYFGPGTRLTVL.

V gene TRBV28 combines with J gene TRBJ2-7; 11 bases are a match to TRBD1. The CDR3 length is 16 residues. CDR1 is MDHEN and CDR2 is SYDVKM in the germline V gene. Trimming cost V 8 bases and J 6 bases; bases outside gene matches: 15. CDR3 loop: CASGNILTGTGGEQYF. For the CDR3, the DNA is TGTGCCAGCGGAAATATCCTCACCGGGACAGGGGGCGAGCAGTACTTC.